This T cell receptor beta chain was identified in a study of OX40 agonist ivuxolimab in advanced cancers. Using immunoSEQ multiplex PCR, the repertoire was profiled, and TCRdb retains in-frame clones only, with some absent. The profile covers about 33,000 clones, with more than 80% appearing a single time and roughly 12% taken by the ten largest. After removal of 10 bases from V and 2 bases from J, the junction contained 7 bases not matched to a gene. This CDR3 contains 13 residues. The germline V gene encodes CDR1 MDHEN and CDR2 SYDVKM. V and J are TRBV28 and TRBJ1-2; the match to TRBD1 covers 7 bases. Sequences were derived from CD4+ or CD8+ T cells sorted from blood, sampled in a trial of the OX40 agonist ivuxolimab. The receptor was derived from an adult with an advanced solid tumor such as melanoma, head and neck, liver or kidney cancer. CDR3 in amino acids: CAIPTQGNYGYTF. The CDR3 DNA is TGTGCCATCCCAACACAGGGGAACTATGGCTACACCTTC.